A selection of T cell receptor beta chains follows, all from one sample in a study of T cell repertoires in cytomegalovirus infection. Using its own MiXCR run on the reads, TCRdb lists one record per CDR3 protein. The sample records approximately 500,000 distinct CDR3 sequences, around 27% being singletons. Sequencing was carried out using PBMCs. The receptor set was obtained from a human donor in good health (CMV status not recorded). Some clones in this sample may be carry-over from other donors' samples. The CDR3 runs from the conserved cysteine through the conserved F or W. D genes are given only for firm matches. Only some rows state a clone size, as once, few, many or a class for expanded clones.

j_gene,v_gene,d_gene,abundance,CDR3nt,CDR3aa
TRBJ2-2,TRBV27,-,-,TGTGCCAGCAGTTTATATATGCGAGGGGCGAACACCGGGGAGCTGTTTTTT,CASSLYMRGANTGELFF
TRBJ2-1,TRBV10-3,TRBD2,-,TGTGCCATCAGTCGTACTAGCGGGGGGAACAATGAGCAGTTCTTC,CAISRTSGGNNEQFF
TRBJ2-1,TRBV6-6,-,few,TGTGCCAGCAGTTACCGGCCCGGTGGCTCCTACAATGAGCAGTTCTTC,CASSYRPGGSYNEQFF
TRBJ2-3,TRBV7-2,-,-,TGTGCCAGCGGATCGGCAGATACGCAGTATTTT,CASGSADTQYF
TRBJ2-3,TRBV7-2,-,many,TGTGCCAGCAGCTTAGCCCCGGAGGATACGCAGTATTTT,CASSLAPEDTQYF
TRBJ1-1,TRBV12-3/TRBV12-4,-,-,TGTGCCAGCACCTGGGGGACCCAAGGAGCTTTCTTT,CASTWGTQGAFF
TRBJ2-3,TRBV7-2,-,many,TGTGCCAGCAGCTTGGCCCCGGCTGCAGATACGCAGTATTTT,CASSLAPAADTQYF
TRBJ2-1,TRBV7-2,TRBD2,few,TGTGCCAGCAGCTTCTGGAGCGGGAGTTACTCCTACAATGAGCAGTTCTTC,CASSFWSGSYSYNEQFF
TRBJ2-7,TRBV5-6,-,-,TGTGCCAGCCAGTTTGGGCGTAACGAGCAGTACTTC,CASQFGRNEQYF
TRBJ2-1,TRBV14,TRBD1,-,TGTGCCAGCAGCCCCTGGGACAGGGACAATGAGCAGTTCTTC,CASSPWDRDNEQFF
TRBJ2-1,TRBV19,TRBD2,few,TGTGCCAGTAGTATGGCTAGCGGGAGGGCCGGATCCTACAATGAGCAGTTCTTC,CASSMASGRAGSYNEQFF
TRBJ2-1,TRBV6-1,TRBD2,few,TGTGCCAGCAGGAAAGCGGGAGGGGGGAATGAGCAGTTCTTC,CASRKAGGGNEQFF
TRBJ1-4,TRBV18,TRBD1,-,TGTGCCAGCTCACCACCGGGCAGGGGGTCTGAAAAACTGTTTTTT,CASSPPGRGSEKLFF
TRBJ2-4,TRBV5-1,-,-,TGCGCCAGCAGCCCTCTATGGGGTAGTGCAGGGCCAAACATTCAGTACTTC,CASSPLWGSAGPNIQYF
TRBJ2-1,TRBV6-8,TRBD2,-,TGTGCCAGCAGTTACCCCGGGGAGGGAGAGGCGGAGCAGTTCTTC,CASSYPGEGEAEQFF
TRBJ2-3,TRBV6-5,TRBD2,-,TGTGCCAGCAGATTTAGCGGGAGTGCAGATACGCAGTATTTT,CASRFSGSADTQYF
TRBJ2-3,TRBV12-3/TRBV12-4,TRBD2,-,TGTGCCAGCAGTTTTAGCGGGAGGGCCAGGGATACGCAGTATTTT,CASSFSGRARDTQYF
TRBJ1-3,TRBV5-6,-,-,TGTGCCAGCAGCGTTCGATCGGACGGAGGAAACACCATATATTTT,CASSVRSDGGNTIYF
TRBJ2-2,TRBV7-2,-,many,TGTGCCAGCAGCTTGGAAGTCGGGGAGCTGTTTTTT,CASSLEVGELFF
TRBJ2-1,TRBV19,-,-,TGTGCCAGTAGTATAGGTCTAAGTGAGCAGTTCTTC,CASSIGLSEQFF
TRBJ2-1,TRBV25-1,TRBD2,-,TGTGCCAGCAGTGAACCGCGTACTAGCGGAGCCTACAATGAGCAGTTCTTC,CASSEPRTSGAYNEQFF
TRBJ1-5,TRBV12-5,-,-,TGTGCTAGTGGTTTGGTAGGGTCCCAGCCCCAGCATTTT,CASGLVGSQPQHF
TRBJ1-5,TRBV7-2,-,-,TGTGCCAGCAGCTTAAGGTCTAGTAATAGCAATCAGCCCCAGCATTTT,CASSLRSSNSNQPQHF
TRBJ2-7,TRBV7-2,TRBD2,many,TGTGCCAGCACAAAGCGGGAGGGCATGAACGAGCAGTACTTC,CASTKREGMNEQYF
TRBJ2-1,TRBV7-6,-,few,TGTGCCAGCAGCTTAGTACGACGCGACAATGAGCAGTTCTTC,CASSLVRRDNEQFF
TRBJ2-7,TRBV6-2/TRBV6-3,-,-,TGTGCCAGCAGGGAGACAGATGCCCTTTCCTACGAGCAGTACTTC,CASRETDALSYEQYF
TRBJ1-2,TRBV19,-,-,TGTGCCAGTACGACTGGAGCTGCACCCTATGGCTACACCTTC,CASTTGAAPYGYTF
TRBJ1-1,TRBV7-2,-,many,TGTGCCAGCGGGAGGAACACTGAAGCTTTCTTT,CASGRNTEAFF
TRBJ2-1,TRBV7-2,-,many,TGTGCCAGCAGCACCTACACAGGGATCTCCTACAATGAGCAGTTCTTC,CASSTYTGISYNEQFF
TRBJ2-1,TRBV27,TRBD1,few,TGTGCCAGCAGTTTACTGGACTCAGGGGGAAGCTCCTACAATGAGCAGTTCTTC,CASSLLDSGGSSYNEQFF
TRBJ2-1,TRBV7-9,-,few,TGTGCCAGCAGCTTAGCTAACGTTTTTTCGAACTACCCATCCTACAATGAGCAGTTCTTC,CASSLANVFSNYPSYNEQFF
TRBJ2-5,TRBV7-6,-,-,TGTGCCAGCAGCTTAAGTTCCGAGACCCAGTACTTC,CASSLSSETQYF
TRBJ1-5,TRBV18,-,few,TGTGCCAGCTCACCAAACCCCAGCACTGGGGGGCAAGATCAGCCCCAGCATTTT,CASSPNPSTGGQDQPQHF
TRBJ2-5,TRBV11-2,TRBD1,-,TGTGCCAGCAGGCCCCCGGACAGGGCCCAAGAGACCCAGTACTTC,CASRPPDRAQETQYF
TRBJ1-5,TRBV6-2/TRBV6-3,TRBD1,-,TGTGCCAGCAGTACATTCCGACAGGGGGACAATCAGCCCCAGCATTTT,CASSTFRQGDNQPQHF
TRBJ2-1,TRBV6-2/TRBV6-3,-,-,TGTGCCAGCACCGAGGACAGATACAATGAGCAGTTCTTC,CASTEDRYNEQFF
TRBJ2-1,TRBV6-2/TRBV6-3,TRBD2,many,TGTGCCAGCAGCTTAGCGGGCGGGAGCGGGGAGCAGTTCTTC,CASSLAGGSGEQFF
TRBJ2-1,TRBV6-2/TRBV6-3,-,-,TGTGCCAGCTGCCCGGGACGGTCCTACAATGAGCAGTTCTTC,CASCPGRSYNEQFF
TRBJ1-2,TRBV5-4,-,-,TGTGCCAGCAGCTTGGCACCGCGAGCTAACTATGGCTACACCTTC,CASSLAPRANYGYTF
TRBJ1-4,TRBV15,TRBD1,-,TGTGCCACCAGCAGAGATCTTGGGACAGGGAGAAATGAAAAACTGTTTTTT,CATSRDLGTGRNEKLFF
TRBJ2-5,TRBV19,-,-,TGTGCCAGTAGTATCCACGGCAGGGAAGAGACCCAGTACTTC,CASSIHGREETQYF
TRBJ2-3,TRBV29-1,TRBD2,-,TGCAGCGCCGAACTAGCGCCTGCCACAGATACGCAGTATTTT,CSAELAPATDTQYF
TRBJ2-5,TRBV19,-,-,TGTGCCAGTAGGGCGCGAGGGCGGGACAGACAAGAGACCCAGTACTTC,CASRARGRDRQETQYF
TRBJ2-1,TRBV9,-,-,TGTGCCAGCAGCCCCCGGGGGACGGTCTACAATGAGCAGTTCTTC,CASSPRGTVYNEQFF
TRBJ1-2,TRBV7-9,TRBD1,-,TGTGCCAGCAGCCCACAGGGGGAAAGTGGCTACACCTTC,CASSPQGESGYTF
TRBJ1-4,TRBV7-4,-,-,TGTGCCAGCAGCTTAGCGGGTTCTAATGAAAAACTGTTTTTT,CASSLAGSNEKLFF
TRBJ2-5,TRBV10-3,-,few,TGTGCCATCAGTGGGGCGGTGCAAGAGACCCAGTACTTC,CAISGAVQETQYF
TRBJ1-2,TRBV28,-,-,TGTGCCAGCAGTTTTGGGCAGGGGAGTCGTGGCTACACCTTC,CASSFGQGSRGYTF
TRBJ2-2,TRBV19,-,-,TGTGCCGGCAGGGCTGCCGGGGAGCTGTTTTTT,CAGRAAGELFF
TRBJ2-3,TRBV7-2,TRBD2,many,TGTGCCAGCAGCTCCTTAGCGGGAGGCACAGATACGCAGTATTTT,CASSSLAGGTDTQYF
TRBJ2-7,TRBV28,-,-,TGTGCCAGCGGGACCGGGACTGCCCTTTACGAGCAGTACTTC,CASGTGTALYEQYF
TRBJ1-3,TRBV10-3,TRBD1,-,TGTGCCATCAAGGACAGGGCTGGAAACACCATATATTTT,CAIKDRAGNTIYF
TRBJ2-2,TRBV4-3,TRBD1,-,TGCGCCAGCAGCCACCCTTCGGACCAGGGGGCCTTGAACACCGGGGAGCTGTTTTTT,CASSHPSDQGALNTGELFF
TRBJ1-2,TRBV19,TRBD1,few,TGTGCCAGTAGCCCGGGACAGTACCCCAACTATGGCTACACCTTC,CASSPGQYPNYGYTF
TRBJ2-1,TRBV12-3/TRBV12-4,-,-,TGTGCCAGCAGTTTTGCCCCACACAATGAGCAGTTCTTC,CASSFAPHNEQFF
TRBJ2-2,TRBV7-2,-,many,TGTGCCAGCAGTCGGGGACTTACCACCGGGGAGCTGTTTTTT,CASSRGLTTGELFF
TRBJ1-1,TRBV12-5,-,many,TGTGCTAGTGGTTTGGGAAACACTGAAGCTTTCTTT,CASGLGNTEAFF
TRBJ1-5,TRBV19,TRBD1,many,TGTGCCAGTACCATATCCGGGACAGGGCTTCGCAATCAGCCCCAGCATTTT,CASTISGTGLRNQPQHF
TRBJ2-7,TRBV28,TRBD1,-,TGTGCCAGCAGTCCGACAGGGGACTCTTACGAGCAGTACTTC,CASSPTGDSYEQYF
TRBJ2-6,TRBV7-2,-,many,TGTGCCAGCAGCTTAGGGGGAACTGGGGCCAACGTCCTGACTTTC,CASSLGGTGANVLTF